The source of this T cell receptor (beta chain) is a study of T cells in Graves' hyperthyroidism and ophthalmopathy. This clonotype was seen a handful of times. Clinical symptoms, serum thyroxine and TRAb, thyroid ultrasound and orbital computed tomography were used for the diagnoses. The CDR3 has 15 amino acids. In germline, CDR1 is MNHNS, CDR2 SASEGT. V lost 1 base, J lost 2 bases, and 11 bases lay in between. The TCR beta CDR3 regions underwent amplification using RNA transcripts as the source. The primer set for the first-round RT-PCR of the TCR CDR3 was HTBI. TCRdb independently ran MiXCR on the multiplex PCR reads; one entry per CDR3 protein. The table shows about 560,000 distinct CDR3 sequences, with 15% to 17% occurring only once.

The clonotype comes from a woman aged 25-40 years with Graves' hyperthyroidism. The sample consisted of blood. This rearrangement joins TRBV6-1 to TRBJ1-2, with D possibly being TRBD1 (5 bases). DNA for the CDR3: TGTGCCAGCAGTGAAGGTACAGGCCGAAACTATGGCTACACCTTC. This encodes CASSEGTGRNYGYTF.